The rows below give T cell receptor beta chains drawn from one sample of a study of blood T cell repertoires in COVID-19. Produced via immunoSEQ multiplex PCR; TCRdb's table is partial and in-frame only. In the table there are around 180,000 clones, around three quarters of which are singletons. What was sequenced was peripheral blood. Source of these receptors: an older man with active or convalescent COVID-19. CDR3s include the opening cysteine and the closing phenylalanine or tryptophan. The D gene is left open where the match is weak. Not all rows give a size; the values are once, few, many and, for expanded clones, a class.

TRBV7-2,TRBD2,-,TRBJ2-3,CASSRTSGRADTQYF,TGTGCCAGCAGCAGAACTAGCGGGAGGGCCGATACGCAGTATTTT
TRBV7-2,TRBD1,-,TRBJ1-6,CASSPDRWKNSPLHF,TGTGCCAGCAGCCCGGACAGGTGGAAAAATTCACCCCTCCACTTT
TRBV6-5,-,-,TRBJ1-3,CASSYSTGTGNTIYF,TGTGCCAGCAGTTACTCTACGGGGACTGGAAACACCATATATTTT
TRBV6-1,-,-,TRBJ1-5,CASSEGYSNQPQHF,TGTGCCAGCAGTGAAGGTTATAGCAATCAGCCCCAGCATTTT
TRBV2,TRBD1,-,TRBJ2-7,CASTASGQGRPYEQYF,TGTGCCAGCACCGCCTCCGGACAGGGAAGGCCCTACGAGCAGTACTTC
TRBV19,-,many,TRBJ1-5,CASSIGLGQPNQPQHF,TGTGCCAGTAGTATAGGCCTAGGTCAGCCCAATCAGCCCCAGCATTTT
TRBV7-9,-,once,TRBJ2-7,CASSLESGKYEQYF,TGTGCCAGCAGCTTAGAATCAGGAAAATACGAGCAGTACTTC
TRBV20-1,TRBD2,-,TRBJ2-3,CSASGLAGVSTDTQYF,TGCAGTGCTAGTGGTCTAGCGGGAGTGAGCACAGATACGCAGTATTTT
TRBV19,-,-,TRBJ2-5,CASSPQMGGQETQYF,TGTGCCAGTAGTCCCCAGATGGGGGGACAAGAGACCCAGTACTTC
TRBV7-9,TRBD1,few,TRBJ1-2,CASSKNRDRDYGYTF,TGTGCCAGCAGCAAAAACCGGGACAGAGACTATGGCTACACCTTC
TRBV9,-,-,TRBJ1-6,CASSSGDGYNSPLHF,TGTGCCAGCAGTTCAGGGGACGGGTATAATTCACCCCTCCACTTT
TRBV6-5,TRBD1,once,TRBJ1-2,CASNIPGTVGYTF,TGTGCCAGCAATATCCCCGGGACAGTCGGCTACACCTTC
TRBV5-1,-,-,TRBJ2-2,CASSSVDSPNTGELFF,TGCGCCAGCAGCTCCGTCGACAGCCCGAACACCGGGGAGCTGTTTTTT
TRBV6-6,TRBD1,-,TRBJ1-2,CASSPQGIYGYTF,TGTGCCAGCAGTCCACAGGGGATCTATGGCTACACCTTC
TRBV30,-,once,TRBJ1-1,CAWSVGRQANTEAFF,TGTGCCTGGAGTGTTGGACGACAGGCGAACACTGAAGCTTTCTTT
TRBV9,-,once,TRBJ2-3,CASSVSGSTDTQYF,TGTGCCAGCAGCGTAAGCGGATCCACAGATACGCAGTATTTT
TRBV25-1,-,once,TRBJ2-1,CATDGGNNEQFF,TGTGCCACGGATGGGGGGAACAATGAGCAGTTCTTC
TRBV10-3,TRBD1,-,TRBJ2-7,CAISDATKSTGGIYEQYF,TGTGCCATCAGTGACGCAACCAAATCGACAGGGGGGATATACGAGCAGTACTTC
TRBV5-1,TRBD2,-,TRBJ2-1,CASSPSGISYNEQFF,TGCGCCAGCAGCCCTAGCGGGATCTCCTACAATGAGCAGTTCTTC
TRBV6-2/TRBV6-3,TRBD1,few,TRBJ1-6,CASSYPRQGTYNSPLHF,TGTGCCAGCAGTTACCCTAGACAGGGGACCTATAATTCACCCCTCCACTTT
TRBV5-1,-,-,TRBJ1-4,CASSTGINEKLFF,TGCGCCAGCAGCACAGGAATAAATGAAAAACTGTTTTTT
TRBV10-3,-,-,TRBJ1-2,CAISESTTGSYGYTF,TGTGCCATCAGTGAGTCGACTACGGGGAGCTATGGCTACACCTTC
TRBV6-2/TRBV6-3,TRBD1,many,TRBJ1-2,CASSYGVGTGGYGYTF,TGTGCCAGCAGTTACGGCGTCGGGACAGGGGGCTATGGCTACACCTTC
TRBV27,-,-,TRBJ2-1,CASSLSSGGSYNEQFF,TGTGCCAGCAGTTTATCATCAGGTGGCTCCTACAATGAGCAGTTCTTC
TRBV5-4,TRBD1,-,TRBJ1-2,CASSNDRGLNGYTF,TGTGCCAGCAGCAACGACAGGGGGCTAAATGGCTACACCTTC
TRBV4-1,-,many,TRBJ1-1,CASSRGSGGENTEAFF,TGCGCCAGCAGCCGTGGGTCTGGGGGCGAGAACACTGAAGCTTTCTTT
TRBV29-1,-,-,TRBJ1-2,CSVERQHGYTF,TGCAGCGTTGAGCGGCAGCATGGCTACACCTTC
TRBV10-3,-,-,TRBJ1-1,CAITRARDTEAFF,TGTGCCATTACCAGGGCAAGGGACACTGAAGCTTTCTTT
TRBV9,-,few,TRBJ1-1,CASSVGGQLNTEAFF,TGTGCCAGCAGCGTAGGTGGACAGTTGAACACTGAAGCTTTCTTT